The sequence of this T cell receptor (beta chain) was determined in a study of blood T cell repertoires in COVID-19. Study details: PBMCs, B-cell-depleted T cells, or T cells were the source of the cDNA or gDNA that made up the material.

Original handling: Estimation of nucleated cell counts was performed using reference gene primer amplification. Produced via immunoSEQ multiplex PCR; TCRdb's table is partial and in-frame only. V and J calls and clone size follow that table, whereas D and trimming were derived from the DNA. The sample shows about 220,000 clones, 80% of them seen only once. J lost 5 bases, V lost 3 bases, and 10 bases had no gene match. The CDR3 covers 18 residues. Germline V lookup: CDR1 KGHDR, CDR2 SFDVKD. The V and J genes are TRBV24-1 and TRBJ2-1; 12 positions match TRBD2. This sequence originates from a human donor in a cohort sampled during active COVID-19. Sequencing was carried out using peripheral blood. The CDR3 sequence: CATSDTGLAGKFDNEQFF. The CDR3 DNA reads as TGTGCCACCAGTGATACAGGACTAGCGGGAAAATTCGACAATGAGCAGTTCTTC.